This T cell receptor (beta chain) comes out of a study of post-analysis software for immune sequencing data. General observations from the study: Comparison of patients with controls showed five TRBV segments more frequent in patients, TRBV5-6, TRBV5-1 and TRBV20-1 among them. Relative to controls, patients with multiple sclerosis showed significantly lower normalized Chao1 diversity.

CDR1 and CDR2 (germline): SGHAT, FQNNGV. The CDR3 spans 14 residues. Trimming removed 4 bases at V and 3 bases at J, with 10 bases between. For this clonotype: No antigen is known for it.

cDNA libraries of TCR beta carried unique molecular identifiers. MiXCR, run by TCRdb on the PCR reads, gives a single entry per CDR3 protein. Here the sample spans about 540,000 distinct CDR3 sequences, less than 40% being singletons. The receptor's source is a girl aged 2-17 years with multiple sclerosis. V is TRBV11-2 and J is TRBJ2-1, with D unclear. Material: blood. The CDR3 nucleotides read TGTGCCAGCAGCTCTCTTTTGATCTACAATGAGCAGTTCTTC. Translated, it gives CASSSLLIYNEQFF.